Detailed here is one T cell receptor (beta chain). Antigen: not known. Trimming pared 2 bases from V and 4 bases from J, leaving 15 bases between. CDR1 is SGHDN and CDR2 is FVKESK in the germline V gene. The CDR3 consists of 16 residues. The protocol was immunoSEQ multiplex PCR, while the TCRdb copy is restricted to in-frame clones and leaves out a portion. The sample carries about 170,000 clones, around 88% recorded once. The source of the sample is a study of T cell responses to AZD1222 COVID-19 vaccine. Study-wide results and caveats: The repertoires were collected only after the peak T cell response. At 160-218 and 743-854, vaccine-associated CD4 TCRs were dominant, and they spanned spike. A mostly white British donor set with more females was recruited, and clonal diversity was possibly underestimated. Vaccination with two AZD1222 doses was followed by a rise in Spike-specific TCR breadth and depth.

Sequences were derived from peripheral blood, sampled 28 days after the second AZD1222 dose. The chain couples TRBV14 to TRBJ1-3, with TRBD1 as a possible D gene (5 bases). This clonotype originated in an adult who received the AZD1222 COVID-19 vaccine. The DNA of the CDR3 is TGTGCCAGCAGCCAATCTATGGGGGTAGACGGAAACACCATATATTTT. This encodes CASSQSMGVDGNTIYF.